This T cell receptor (beta chain) was identified during a study of spatial heterogeneity in lung cancer. Study conclusions and caveats: Higher tumor mutation counts went along with higher counts of expanded intratumoral alpha and beta TCRs.

At least ten counts were recorded for this clonotype. Its matching antigen is unknown. J gave up 6 bases and V 7 bases, and 11 bases lay outside the gene matches. The CDR3 is made up of 13 amino acids. Germline V gene lookup returns CDR1 SQVTM and CDR2 ANQGSEA. The library protocol tagged each TCR cDNA with a unique molecular identifier. Each CDR3 protein gets one entry after TCRdb re-called the 5' RACE reads with MiXCR. Of approximately 20,000 distinct CDR3 sequences in the sample, around 2.8% are singletons; the top ten hold 7.5% to 8%. Sample time point: sample taken at primary tumor resection. Unsorted tumor, nontumor lung tissue or cryopreserved PBMC supplied the whole RNA.

The J gene is TRBJ2-7, the V gene TRBV29-1; 8 positions agree with TRBD1. The receptor was isolated from a male donor with early-stage non-small cell lung cancer. The source material was lung tumor tissue, sampled at surgery. Here the CDR3 reads CSATGGARGEQYF. DNA of the CDR3: TGCAGCGCCACAGGGGGTGCCAGGGGCGAGCAGTACTTC.